This TCR beta chain was recorded in a study of CD8 T cells in Susac syndrome. An input of about 0.5 to 1 ug of RNA was subjected to reverse transcription using random hexamers. TCRdb re-analysed the immunoSEQ multiplex PCR reads in MiXCR, keeping a single row per CDR3 protein. The data contain about 120,000 distinct CDR3 sequences, around 94% of them singletons. This CDR3 has 11 amino acids. The V and J ends lost 1 base and 8 bases respectively, with 3 bases between them. Negative isolation was used for CD8+ and CD4+ T cells, and FACS enrichment was applied to TEMRA cells. On this clonotype itself: Antigen specificity is unknown.

Study-wide findings and caveats: The study conceded that relatively few individuals underwent its TCR sequencing and HLA analysis.

The specimen was CD8+ T cells from PBMCs. The chain couples TRBV12-3 or TRBV12-4 to TRBJ1-5; D uncertain. The sequence was collected from a human donor with Susac syndrome. For the CDR3, the DNA is TGTGCCAGCAGTTTAGGGGAGCCCCAGCATTTT. This sequence encodes CASSLGEPQHF.